These 20 T cell receptor beta chains came from one sample sequenced in a study of blood T cell repertoires in COVID-19. Measured with immunoSEQ multiplex PCR; TCRdb has only the in-frame clones, and not every one. The sample has some 270,000 clones, over 80% seen once. Sequencing was performed on PBMCs or T cells enriched from blood (not recorded which). The receptors shown here come from a woman aged 40 to 50 who had been exposed to COVID-19.

This chain joins TRBV7-9 and TRBJ2-1; 7 positions agree with TRBD1. CDR3 length equals 14 residues. V was clipped by 4 bases and J by 2 bases; unmatched bases: 2. Germline CDR1 reads SEHNR; CDR2 reads FQNEAQ (reference sequence). The CDR3 sequence is CASSSGQPYNEQFF. CDR3 coding DNA: TGTGCCAGCAGCTCGGGACAGCCCTACAATGAGCAGTTCTTC.

The chain joins TRBV28 to TRBJ2-7; TRBD1 matches at 7 bases. Per germline, CDR1 MDHEN and CDR2 SYDVKM. This CDR3 spans 15 amino acids. With V trimmed by 6 bases and J by 0 bases, 8 bases remained unmatched. DNA for the CDR3: TGTGCCAGCAGCCGCGACAGGGCCAGCTCCTACGAGCAGTACGTC. It codes for CASSRDRASSYEQYV.

This sequence joins TRBV18 and TRBJ2-7; 8 bases match TRBD2. Germline lookup yields CDR1 KGHSH and CDR2 LQKENI. Trimming removed 0 bases from V and 3 bases from J; junction bases left unmatched: 7. CDR3 length equals 16 residues. CDR3 bases: TGTGCCAGCTCACCACCCACTGCGGGGGGTCGCTACGAGCAGTACTTC. Translation gives CASSPPTAGGRYEQYF.

This sequence joins TRBV7-2 and TRBJ1-2, with TRBD1 matching 9 bases. Germline values: CDR1 SGHTA, CDR2 FQGNSA. This CDR3 is built from 14 residues. V lost 1 base and J lost 8; bases outside the gene matches: 5. CDR3: CASSLGVTGGGYTF. DNA of the CDR3: TGTGCCAGCAGCTTAGGTGTGACAGGGGGGGGCTACACCTTC. Together with reference TRBV7-2 and TRBJ1-2, the CDR3 gives the full variable domain: GAGVSQSPSNKVTEKGKDVELRCDPISGHTALYWYRQSLGQGLEFLIYFQGNSAPDKSGLPSDRFSAERTGGSVSTLTIQRTQQEDSAVYLCASSLGVTGGGYTFGSGTRLTVV.

The CDR3 DNA follows: TGTGCCAGCTCCCCTGGACTAGCTGTTACCTACGAGCAGTACGTC. Protein product: CASSPGLAVTYEQYV. The V gene is TRBV18, the J gene TRBJ2-7; 8 nucleotides align to TRBD2. This CDR3 spans 15 amino acids. From germline, CDR1 is KGHSH and CDR2 LQKENI. The J segment lost 2 bases and the V segment lost 6 bases, leaving 9 bases of the junction unmatched.

The gene calls are TRBV2 and TRBJ2-7; no reliable D call. Trimming removed 4 bases at V and 3 bases at J, with 7 bases between. CDR1 SNHLY and CDR2 FYNNEI come from the germline V gene. The CDR3 covers 12 residues. In DNA form, the CDR3 reads TGTGCCAGCAGTGTCCGGGTCTACGAGCAGTACGTC. Protein: CASSVRVYEQYV.

The V gene is TRBV29-1, the J gene TRBJ2-1, with D perhaps TRBD2 (6 bases). This CDR3 comprises 14 residues. Germline CDR1 SQVTM, CDR2 ANQGSEA. The V end lost 6 bases, the J end lost 0 bases, and 12 bases lay between the germline ends. CDR3 residues: CSVPAGISYNEQFF. The CDR3 DNA follows: TGCAGCGTCCCGGCGGGGATCTCCTACAATGAGCAGTTCTTC.

The chain has TRBV11-3 and TRBJ1-1, with TRBD1 as a possible D gene (5 bases). The CDR3 sequence is 14 residues long. Deletions cut 5 bases from V and 4 bases from J, with 14 bases between. Germline values: CDR1 SGHNT, CDR2 YENEEA. As DNA, the CDR3 is TGTGCCAGCAGCAAAGGGGCCGGGGGCACTGAAGCTTTCTTT. Protein product: CASSKGAGGTEAFF.

This sequence joins TRBV7-2 and TRBJ2-7; the match to TRBD1 covers 9 bases. This CDR3 has 14 residues. Germline V gene lookup returns CDR1 SGHTA and CDR2 FQGNSA. After removal of 5 bases from V and 3 bases from J, the junction contained 5 bases not matched to a gene. In DNA, the CDR3 is TGTGCCAGCAGCACCAAGGGACAGGGCTACGAGCAGTACGTC. Its translation: CASSTKGQGYEQYV.

The chain employs TRBV28 and TRBJ2-1; D remains ambiguous. V lost 5 bases to trimming and J lost 4 bases, with 39 bases between them. The CDR3 sequence is 23 residues long. Germline values: CDR1 MDHEN, CDR2 SYDVKM. The chain's CDR3 is CASSAQIYKRNSYPTKNYNEQFF. The CDR3, as DNA: TGTGCCAGCAGTGCCCAGATTTACAAGAGGAACTCTTACCCAACTAAAAATTACAATGAGCAGTTCTTC.

V usage is TRBV2 and J usage is TRBJ1-1, with 8 bases matching TRBD1. The CDR3 loop spans 12 amino acids. The J segment lost 10 bases and the V segment lost 3 bases, leaving 4 bases of the junction unmatched. The germline V gene has CDR1 SNHLY and CDR2 FYNNEI. The DNA of the CDR3 is TGTGCCAGCAGTGATGATGGGACAGGAGCTTTCTTT. This translates into CASSDDGTGAFF.

In this sample, this clone turned up once. This chain links TRBV9 with TRBJ2-1; a possible D gene is TRBD2 (5 bases). The germline CDR1 and CDR2 sequences are SGDLS and YYNGEE. The CDR3 contains 13 residues. Trimming cost V 2 bases and J 7 bases, with 10 bases left between them. The CDR3 sequence is CASSVAGLNEQFF. As DNA, the CDR3 is TGTGCCAGCAGCGTCGCCGGACTGAATGAGCAGTTCTTC.

This clone was detected only once. An end of the junction differs from the germline gene, which may be a read error. The V and J genes are TRBV5-1 and TRBJ1-4, with D possibly TRBD1 on 6 matching bases. Germline V gene lookup returns CDR1 SGHRS and CDR2 YFSETQ. The CDR3 is made up of 14 amino acids. As DNA, the CDR3 is TGTGCCAGCAGCAGTACAGGGACCGGTGAAAAACTGTTTTTT. Its protein is CASSSTGTGEKLFF.

The CDR3 DNA reads TGTGCCAGCAGCTTGGAGGGAGTAGCCAAAAACATTCAGTACTTC. It translates to CASSLEGVAKNIQYF. V gene TRBV5-6 combines with J gene TRBJ2-4, with a tentative D call TRBD2 (5 bases). Trimming pared 0 bases from V and 0 bases from J, leaving 7 bases between. Per the germline V gene, CDR1 is SGHDT and CDR2 is YYEEEE. This CDR3 is built from 15 residues.

The J gene is TRBJ2-3, the V gene TRBV7-8; no reliable D call. CDR3 length: 15 amino acids. The V gene lost 5 bases and the J gene lost 6 bases, with 18 bases spanning the gap. The germline gives CDR1 SGHVS, CDR2 FQNEAQ. CDR3 protein: CASSRGGSRSDTQYF. The CDR3 coding sequence is TGTGCCAGCAGCCGCGGCGGTAGCCGTTCGGATACGCAGTATTTT.

This chain links TRBV10-3 with TRBJ2-7; 10 bases fit TRBD1. CDR3 length: 12 amino acids. Germline trimming cut 10 bases from V and 7 bases from J; bases unmatched to any gene: 7. CDR1 is ENHRY, CDR2 SYGVKD, per germline. CDR3 DNA sequence: TGTGCCACCGGGACAGGGGATGAAGAGCAGTACGTC. Translating gives CATGTGDEEQYV.

CDR3: CASSGGVFNEQYF. The CDR3 nucleotides are TGTGCCAGCAGCGGGGGGGTCTTCAACGAGCAGTACTTC. The chain combines TRBV14 with TRBJ2-7; 7 positions agree with TRBD2. The CDR3 has 13 amino acids. J was trimmed by 5 bases and V by 5 bases; bases with no gene match: 6. Looked up from germline, CDR1 is SGHDN and CDR2 is FVKESK.

The chain joins TRBV20-1 to TRBJ1-1, with 7 bases aligning to TRBD1. Trimming at V came to 3 bases and at J to 0 bases, leaving 16 bases not matched to a gene. CDR3 length: 18 residues. Germline V lookup: CDR1 DFQATT, CDR2 SNEGSKA (reference sequence). CDR3 loop: CSASLQGVIPEVNTEAFF. The CDR3 nucleotides read TGCAGTGCTAGTCTTCAGGGGGTGATACCGGAGGTGAACACTGAAGCTTTCTTT.

In this sample, this clone turned up once. The rearrangement links TRBV6-1 to TRBJ2-1; D may be TRBD2 (5 bases). This CDR3 is 17 amino acids long. V gave up 2 bases and J gave up 4 bases, with 18 bases separating them. Germline V gene lookup returns CDR1 MNHNS and CDR2 SASEGT. The CDR3 bases are TGTGCCAGCAGTGAATATTCAATAGCGAGCCAATACAATGAGCAGTTCTTC. It yields the protein CASSEYSIASQYNEQFF.

The chain recombines TRBV18 with TRBJ2-2; TRBD1 aligns across 9 bases. Germline V lookup: CDR1 KGHSH, CDR2 LQKENI. The CDR3 spans 15 residues. The V segment lost 3 bases and the J segment 5 bases; nucleotides outside the gene matches: 4. The CDR3 loop reads CASSPRDRATGELFF. CDR3 DNA sequence: TGTGCCAGCTCACCCCGGGACAGGGCAACCGGGGAGCTGTTTTTT.